Shown below are 27 T cell receptor beta chains from a single sample sequenced in a study of T cells after posttransplantation cyclophosphamide. Control samples came 1 year after myeloablative marrow transplants with methotrexate plus calcineurin inhibitor. Libraries were prepared by immunoSEQ multiplex PCR; TCRdb keeps only in-frame clonotypes and omits some of them. The repertoire holds some 17,000 clones, with roughly 80% as singletons. The source was PBMCs, collected approximately 64 weeks after allogeneic stem cell transplant with calcineurin inhibitor and methotrexate. The source of these receptors is a male patient aged 30 to 39 who received an allogeneic stem cell transplant from an unrelated donor, was CMV-positive, and had acute and chronic GVHD. Part of the T cells may come from the graft donor.

This clone was counted a single time. The gene calls are TRBV28 and TRBJ2-7; 7 nucleotides align to TRBD1. The ends lost 3 bases at V and 6 bases at J; junction bases unmatched: 17. Germline CDR1 and CDR2: MDHEN and SYDVKM. The CDR3 length is 17 residues. This chain's CDR3 is CASSFLITLGGTSEQYF. In DNA, the CDR3 is TGTGCCAGCAGTTTTTTAATTACCTTAGGGGGCACCTCCGAGCAGTACTTC.

This clone was recorded only once. The chain recombines TRBV7-3 with TRBJ2-7, with D tentatively TRBD1 (6 bases). The CDR3 contains 13 residues. V lost 5 bases and J 0 bases, leaving 8 bases between the germline ends. Germline V gives CDR1 SGHTA, CDR2 FQGTGA. The CDR3 DNA reads TGTGCCAGCAGCGGGGACAACTCCTACGAGCAGTACTTC. Its translation: CASSGDNSYEQYF.

The genes are TRBV5-1 and TRBJ2-3, with 10 bases lining up with TRBD2. CDR3 length: 15 amino acids. Germline loops: CDR1 SGHRS, CDR2 YFSETQ. Germline trimming cut 4 bases from V and 4 bases from J; bases unmatched to any gene: 6. This chain's CDR3 is CASSPSGLAADTQYF. The CDR3 DNA reads as TGCGCCAGCAGCCCAAGCGGACTAGCGGCAGATACGCAGTATTTT.

J is TRBJ2-1 and V is TRBV5-6; possible D gene TRBD2, 5 bases. V lost 4 bases and J 6 bases, leaving 23 bases between the germline ends. Germline CDR1 and CDR2: SGHDT and YYEEEE. This CDR3 is 17 amino acids long. The CDR3 DNA is TGTGCCAGCAGCACGATCACGGGATTTTATGTGGCCAATGAGCAGTTCTTC. Protein product: CASSTITGFYVANEQFF.

The chain links TRBV15 to TRBJ1-1; the D is unclear. Germline CDR1 is LNHNV and CDR2 is YYDKDF (reference sequence). V dropped 1 base and J dropped 1 base, with 10 bases sitting between them. CDR3 length: 15 residues. CDR3 amino acids: CATSRGQGENTEAFF. CDR3 nucleotides: TGTGCCACCAGCAGAGGGCAAGGAGAGAACACTGAAGCTTTCTTT.

This clone was seen a few times. The chain couples TRBV9 to TRBJ1-1; 7 bases are a match to TRBD1. CDR3 length: 15 amino acids. V gave up 3 bases and J gave up 3 bases; unmatched junction bases: 8. Germline CDR1 and CDR2: SGDLS and YYNGEE. The CDR3: CASSEIGQEYTEAFF. CDR3 nucleotides: TGTGCCAGCAGCGAAATCGGACAGGAATACACTGAAGCTTTCTTT.

The rearrangement joins TRBV5-8 to TRBJ2-3; D is unclear. V was trimmed by 7 bases and J by 5 bases, leaving 11 bases between them. CDR3 length: 12 amino acids. Germline V CDR1 and CDR2: SGHTS, YDEGEE. CDR3 in amino acids: CASSPRGDTQYF. For the CDR3, the DNA is TGTGCCAGCTCACCGCGCGGAGATACGCAGTATTTT.

The genes are TRBV9 and TRBJ1-2, with TRBD1 matching 11 bases. CDR1 SGDLS and CDR2 YYNGEE come from the germline V gene. There are 15 residues in the CDR3. The V gene end was trimmed by 3 bases and the J gene end by 7 bases; junction bases not matched to a gene: 8. The DNA for the CDR3 is TGTGCCAGCAGCGGTCCCCGGACAGGGGGCTTTGGCTACACCTTC. Its translation is CASSGPRTGGFGYTF. Based on the CDR3 plus reference TRBV9 and TRBJ1-2, the full variable domain is DSGVTQTPKHLITATGQRVTLRCSPRSGDLSVYWYQQSLDQGLQFLIQYYNGEERAKGNILERFSAQQFPDLHSELNLSSLELGDSALYFCASSGPRTGGFGYTFGSGTRLTVV.

This rearrangement joins TRBV4-2 to TRBJ2-7; 9 positions agree with TRBD2. The trim removed 5 bases at V and 1 base at J, leaving 9 bases unmatched. Germline assignment: CDR1 LGHNA and CDR2 YNFKEQ. The length of the CDR3 is 16 residues. This CDR3 reads CASSSLLAGLSYEQYF. The CDR3, as DNA: TGTGCCAGCAGCTCTTTACTAGCGGGCCTTTCCTACGAGCAGTACTTC.

This sequence joins TRBV7-3 and TRBJ2-7; 10 nucleotides match TRBD2. The CDR3 sequence is 16 residues long. CDR1 is SGHTA and CDR2 is FQGTGA in the germline V gene. The J segment lost 4 bases and the V segment lost 3 bases, leaving 9 bases of the junction unmatched. This CDR3 reads CASSFRWTSGAYEQYF. DNA of the CDR3: TGTGCCAGCAGCTTTAGATGGACTAGCGGAGCGTACGAGCAGTACTTC.

The chain has TRBV29-1 and TRBJ2-1; D remains unclear. CDR1 is SQVTM, CDR2 ANQGSEA, per germline. This CDR3 has 9 residues. Trimming pared 2 bases from V and 10 bases from J, leaving 3 bases between. CDR3 region: CSVEREQFF. CDR3 in DNA: TGCAGCGTTGAACGGGAGCAGTTCTTC.

The gene calls are TRBV4-2 and TRBJ1-4; a weak D match, TRBD1 (6 bases). CDR1 is LGHNA, CDR2 YNFKEQ, per germline. The V gene lost 0 bases and the J gene lost 3 bases, with 8 bases spanning the gap. This CDR3 has 15 amino acids. CDR3 coding DNA: TGTGCCAGCAGCCAAGATCGGACAGCTAATGAAAAACTGTTTTTT. Protein: CASSQDRTANEKLFF.

The rearrangement links TRBV7-2 to TRBJ2-3, with D maybe TRBD1 (5 bases). The germline CDR1 and CDR2 sequences are SGHTA and FQGNSA. CDR3 length equals 15 residues. V was pared by 1 base and J by 1 base, with 9 bases between. Written as DNA, the CDR3 is TGTGCCAGCAGCTTAGGGGGCTACGGCACAGATACGCAGTATTTT. Protein product: CASSLGGYGTDTQYF.

This sequence joins TRBV28 and TRBJ2-5, with TRBD1 matching 7 bases. The CDR3 is 13 residues long. Germline-derived CDR1 and CDR2 are MDHEN and SYDVKM. The trim removed 4 bases at V and 6 bases at J, leaving 5 bases unmatched. CDR3: CASSSGGMKTQYF. The DNA of the CDR3 is TGTGCCAGCAGTTCAGGGGGTATGAAGACCCAGTACTTC.

V and J are TRBV6-6 and TRBJ1-1; D perhaps matches TRBD1 (5 bases). The CDR3 consists of 12 residues. From germline, CDR1 is MNHNY and CDR2 SVGAGI (reference sequence). The germline V and J ends were trimmed by 6 bases and 6 bases, with 11 bases remaining between them. CDR3 sequence: CASSKGRAEAFF. The CDR3, as DNA: TGTGCCAGCAGCAAGGGGAGGGCTGAAGCTTTCTTT.

The chain uses TRBV30 and TRBJ1-1; tentative D call: TRBD1 (6 bases). There are 17 residues in the CDR3. V dropped 1 base and J dropped 4 bases, with 22 bases sitting between them. Germline assignment: CDR1 GTSNPN and CDR2 SVGIG (reference sequence). CDR3 in DNA: TGTGCCTGGAGTGCTTACAGGGATGAGGCCTTCCGCACTGAAGCTTTCTTT. This codes for CAWSAYRDEAFRTEAFF. Filled out from reference TRBV30 and TRBJ1-1, the complete variable domain reads SQTIHQWPATLVQPVGSPLSLECTVEGTSNPNLYWYRQAAGRGLQLLFYSVGIGQISSEVPQNLSASRPQDRQFILSSKKLLLSDSGFYLCAWSAYRDEAFRTEAFFGQGTRLTVV.

V gene TRBV6-1 combines with J gene TRBJ2-7, with 7 bases matching TRBD1. Germline CDR1 is MNHNS and CDR2 is SASEGT. V shed 5 bases, J shed 6 bases, and the junction held 10 bases outside the gene matches. CDR3 size: 14 residues. The CDR3 protein is CASSLLGQVSEQYF. The CDR3 DNA follows: TGTGCCAGCAGTCTGCTAGGACAGGTTAGCGAGCAGTACTTC.

The rearrangement uses TRBV27 and TRBJ1-2; D ambiguous. The CDR3 sequence is 11 residues long. V lost 10 bases, J lost 2 bases, and 8 bases lay in between. From germline, CDR1 is MNHEY and CDR2 SMNVEV (reference sequence). As DNA, the CDR3 is TGTGCCACCCGGGTGAACTATGGCTACACCTTC. Translated, it gives CATRVNYGYTF.

The chain recombines TRBV18 with TRBJ1-1; TRBD1 is a possible D gene (5 bases). The CDR3 extends over 14 amino acids. Deletions cut 3 bases from V and 6 bases from J, with 14 bases between. Per the germline V gene, CDR1 is KGHSH and CDR2 is LQKENI. Here the CDR3 DNA reads TGTGCCAGCTCACCGTCAGGGAGGATAGCTGAAGCTTTCTTT. The encoded protein is CASSPSGRIAEAFF.

This chain uses TRBV5-1 with TRBJ2-4, with D unclear. The germline V gene has CDR1 SGHRS and CDR2 YFSETQ. The CDR3 totals 14 residues. V lost 4 bases to trimming and J lost 0 bases, with 8 bases between them. CDR3 loop: CASSGELAKNIQYF. Here the CDR3 DNA reads TGCGCCAGCAGCGGTGAGCTAGCCAAAAACATTCAGTACTTC.

V is TRBV27 and J is TRBJ2-3; 13 bases agree with TRBD2. Per the germline V gene, CDR1 is MNHEY and CDR2 is SMNVEV (reference sequence). The CDR3 is 19 amino acids. Losses at the gene ends were 3 bases for V and 1 base for J; bases not matched to a gene: 10. As DNA, the CDR3 is TGTGCCAGCAGTTTTACAGGACTAGCGGGAGTCGGCGGCACAGATACGCAGTATTTT. This sequence encodes CASSFTGLAGVGGTDTQYF.

This clone was counted only a few times. The chain uses TRBV7-2 and TRBJ1-1; perhaps TRBD1 as D (6 bases). From germline, CDR1 is SGHTA and CDR2 FQGNSA. The CDR3 extends over 13 amino acids. With 6 bases removed from V and 4 bases from J, the gap between germline ends came to 12 bases. CDR3 sequence: CASRSQGGTEAFF. The DNA of the CDR3 is TGTGCCAGCAGATCACAGGGTGGCACTGAAGCTTTCTTT. Filled out from reference TRBV7-2 and TRBJ1-1, the complete variable domain reads GAGVSQSPSNKVTEKGKDVELRCDPISGHTALYWYRQSLGQGLEFLIYFQGNSAPDKSGLPSDRFSAERTGGSVSTLTIQRTQQEDSAVYLCASRSQGGTEAFFGQGTRLTVV.

In regard to this clone: This sample includes further DNA sequences coding for the same CDR3. The rearrangement links TRBV6-6 to TRBJ2-5; TRBD2 matches at 7 bases. The J call is uncertain, as TRBJ2-7 better fits the DNA end. The V gene's germline CDR1 is MNHNY and CDR2 SVGAGI (reference sequence). The CDR3 is 15 residues long. DNA for the CDR3: TGTGCCAGCAGTTATGCGGGGGACCCCTACTACGAGCAGTACTTC. It specifies CASSYAGDPYYEQYF.

The rearrangement joins TRBV28 to TRBJ1-1; D gene unclear. The V gene lost 6 bases and the J gene lost 2 bases, with 10 bases spanning the gap. Germline V gene sequence: CDR1 MDHEN, CDR2 SYDVKM. CDR3 length: 13 residues. The CDR3 DNA is TGTGCCAGCAGGTATACAATCAACACTGAAGCTTTCTTT. Translated, it gives CASRYTINTEAFF.

V usage is TRBV11-2 and J usage is TRBJ1-2; 10 bases agree with TRBD1. Unmatched junction bases numbered 10, after V lost 5 bases and J lost 4 bases. The germline V gene has CDR1 SGHAT and CDR2 FQNNGV. CDR3 length equals 16 residues. The CDR3 sequence: CASSLTGQGLSYGYTF. The CDR3 DNA reads as TGTGCCAGCAGCCTAACGGGACAGGGGTTAAGCTATGGCTACACCTTC.

This clone has only one observation. The rearrangement joins TRBV9 to TRBJ2-5, with 8 bases matching TRBD2. CDR1 and CDR2 from the germline V gene are SGDLS and YYNGEE. This CDR3 comprises 15 residues. After removal of 8 bases from V and 3 bases from J, the junction contained 12 bases not matched to a gene. The CDR3, as DNA: TGTGCCAGTACCGGGGGGGGCGCCTTAGAAGAGACCCAGTACTTC. It codes for CASTGGGALEETQYF.

The V gene is TRBV5-3, the J gene TRBJ1-5, with TRBD1 as a possible D gene (5 bases). TRBV5-3 is filed as an ORF, its function uncertain. V was cut by 0 bases and J by 12 bases, with 16 bases left in between. The CDR3 consists of 14 residues. CDR3 nucleotide sequence: TGTGCCAGAAGCTTGGTGGGTTTACGAGGACACCAGCATTTT. It specifies CARSLVGLRGHQHF.